These 10 T cell receptor beta chains came from one sample sequenced in a study of cytomegalovirus exposure and HLA in healthy donors. 13 Jbeta primers and 60 Vbeta primers were used for the PCR. Profiling relied on immunoSEQ multiplex PCR, and the TCRdb table lists in-frame clones only, not all of them. The sample yields nearly 200,000 clones, about four fifths seen once. Input material: PBMCs. The receptor source for this set is a boy younger than 10 in good health and CMV-seronegative.

A single count supports this clone. The CDR3 region is CASSLSGVGEKLFF. In DNA, the CDR3 is TGTGCCAGCAGTTTATCAGGGGTAGGGGAAAAACTGTTTTTT. The chain recombines TRBV27 with TRBJ1-4, with D possibly being TRBD1 (5 bases). V lost 0 bases and J lost 8, with 10 bases in between. There are 14 residues in the CDR3. Germline lookup yields CDR1 MNHEY and CDR2 SMNVEV (reference sequence).

This chain connects TRBV7-6 to TRBJ2-1, with 8 nucleotides matching TRBD1. CDR3 length: 15 amino acids. V shed 4 bases, J shed 8 bases, and the junction held 10 bases outside the gene matches. Germline lookup yields CDR1 SGHVS and CDR2 FNYEAQ. CDR3 DNA: TGTGCCAGCAGCTCCCGGACAGGGAACGTTCATGAGCAGTTCTTC. Translation: CASSSRTGNVHEQFF.

The chain is built from TRBV6-5 and TRBJ2-1; 10 bases are shared with TRBD1. V gave up 6 bases and J gave up 7 bases; unmatched junction bases: 9. Per germline, CDR1 MNHEY and CDR2 SVGAGI. The CDR3 is made up of 15 amino acids. CDR3 protein: CASSPGTGVINEQFF. The DNA of the CDR3 is TGTGCCAGCAGCCCCGGGACAGGGGTAATAAATGAGCAGTTCTTC.

The V and J genes are TRBV19 and TRBJ1-3; 10 bases agree with TRBD1. V lost 5 bases, J lost 2 bases, and 9 bases stayed unmatched. The CDR3 spans 17 residues. The V gene's germline CDR1 is LNHDA and CDR2 SQIVND (reference sequence). The CDR3 coding sequence is TGTGCCAGTAGTTCCGGGACAGGGGTTCTCCCTGGAAACACCATATATTTT. It codes for CASSSGTGVLPGNTIYF.

This chain joins TRBV19 and TRBJ1-1; D uncertain. Trimming stripped 5 bases from V and 0 bases from J, with 22 bases between. CDR3 length equals 18 residues. The V gene's germline CDR1 is LNHDA and CDR2 SQIVND (reference sequence). CDR3 protein: CASSRGGQRLSLNTEAFF. CDR3 DNA: TGTGCCAGTAGTCGGGGTGGGCAGAGACTATCCCTGAACACTGAAGCTTTCTTT.

The chain recombines TRBV15 with TRBJ2-4; D gene uncertain. Germline V gene lookup returns CDR1 LNHNV and CDR2 YYDKDF (reference sequence). The CDR3 sequence is 12 residues long. V lost 4 bases and J 8 bases, leaving 9 bases between the germline ends. The CDR3 bases are TGTGCCACCAGCAACAGCCGCTACATTCAGTACTTC. This encodes CATSNSRYIQYF.

The rearrangement uses TRBV4-2 and TRBJ2-3; 8 bases agree with TRBD1. The germline CDR1 and CDR2 sequences are LGHNA and YNFKEQ. V trimming: 1 base; J trimming: 4 bases; junction bases outside the gene matches: 7. CDR3 length: 16 amino acids. This CDR3 reads CASSQGGRGRSDTQYF. CDR3 bases: TGTGCCAGCAGCCAAGGCGGCAGGGGGCGGTCAGATACGCAGTATTTT.

The chain joins TRBV7-2 to TRBJ2-3; D might be TRBD2 (5 bases). CDR1 and CDR2 (germline): SGHTA, FQGNSA. Trimming cost V 1 base and J 3 bases, with 14 bases left between them. The length of the CDR3 is 16 residues. The CDR3 reads CASSLGTLRRTDTQYF. In DNA, the CDR3 is TGTGCCAGCAGCTTAGGCACCTTGCGGAGGACAGATACGCAGTATTTT.

The CDR3 coding sequence is TGTGCCAGCAGCCCACAGGGAAGTGGAGCTAATGAAAAACTGTTTTTT. It specifies CASSPQGSGANEKLFF. The genes are TRBV5-4 and TRBJ1-4; perhaps TRBD1 as D (6 bases). V was cut by 4 bases and J by 3 bases, with 16 bases left in between. Germline CDR1 reads SGHNT; CDR2 reads YYREEE (reference sequence). The CDR3 runs 16 residues.

The J gene is TRBJ2-3, the V gene TRBV7-9; tentative D call: TRBD1 (6 bases). This CDR3 spans 15 amino acids. The ends were cut back, 5 bases at V and 2 bases at J, with 14 bases in the middle. CDR1 is SEHNR and CDR2 is FQNEAQ in the germline V gene (reference sequence). The chain's CDR3 is CASSPPGTTTDTQYF. CDR3 bases: TGTGCCAGCAGCCCGCCCGGGACAACCACAGATACGCAGTATTTT.